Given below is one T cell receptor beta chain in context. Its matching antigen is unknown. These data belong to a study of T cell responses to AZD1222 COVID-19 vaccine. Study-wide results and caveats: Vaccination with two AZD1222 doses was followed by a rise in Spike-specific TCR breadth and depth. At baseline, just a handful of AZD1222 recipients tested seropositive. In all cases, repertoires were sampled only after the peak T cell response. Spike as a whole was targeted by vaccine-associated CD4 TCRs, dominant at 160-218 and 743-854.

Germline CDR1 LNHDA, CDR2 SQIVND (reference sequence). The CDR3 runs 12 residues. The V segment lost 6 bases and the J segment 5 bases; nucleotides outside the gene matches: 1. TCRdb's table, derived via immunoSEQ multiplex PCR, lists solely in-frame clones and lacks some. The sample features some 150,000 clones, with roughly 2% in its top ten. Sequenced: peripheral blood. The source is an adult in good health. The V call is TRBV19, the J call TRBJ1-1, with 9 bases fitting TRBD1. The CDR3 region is CASRTGGTEAFF. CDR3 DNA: TGTGCCAGTAGGACAGGGGGAACTGAAGCTTTCTTT.